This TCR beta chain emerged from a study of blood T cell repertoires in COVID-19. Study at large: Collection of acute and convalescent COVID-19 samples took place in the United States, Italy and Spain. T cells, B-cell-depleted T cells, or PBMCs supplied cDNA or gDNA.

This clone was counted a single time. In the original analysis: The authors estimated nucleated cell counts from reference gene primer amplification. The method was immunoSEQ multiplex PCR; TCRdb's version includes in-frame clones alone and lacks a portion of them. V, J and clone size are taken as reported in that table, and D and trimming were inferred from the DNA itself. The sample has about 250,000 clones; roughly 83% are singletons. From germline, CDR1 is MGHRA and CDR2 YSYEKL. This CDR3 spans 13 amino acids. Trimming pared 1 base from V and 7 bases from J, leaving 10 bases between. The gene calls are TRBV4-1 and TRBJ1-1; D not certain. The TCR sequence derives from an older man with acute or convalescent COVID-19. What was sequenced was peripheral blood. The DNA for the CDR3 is TGCGCCAGCAGCCAAGGTCGACAAATTGAAGCTTTCTTT. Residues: CASSQGRQIEAFF.